A selection of T cell receptor beta chains follows, all from one sample in a study of T cell responses to AZD1222 COVID-19 vaccine. Data came from immunoSEQ multiplex PCR; TCRdb stores just in-frame clones and leaves some out. The data contain about 140,000 clones, around 93% of them singletons. Specimen: peripheral blood, collected on day 0 of AZD1222 vaccination. These receptors all come from an adult in good health. The CDR3 runs from the conserved cysteine through the conserved F or W. The D gene is left open where the match is weak.

D gene,V gene,J gene,CDR3 protein
-,TRBV18,TRBJ1-1,CASSPTTRETEAFF
-,TRBV5-6,TRBJ1-1,CASSLDTGTTEAFF
-,TRBV9,TRBJ2-1,CASSPRSGRVSNNEQFF
-,TRBV19,TRBJ1-6,CASSIGGGYSPLHF
-,TRBV7-6,TRBJ1-2,CASSLGGYTF
TRBD1,TRBV10-3,TRBJ1-1,CAISEWDRGRTEAFF
TRBD2,TRBV11-2,TRBJ2-7,CASSLDHVPSGSSEQYF
TRBD1,TRBV10-2,TRBJ2-3,CASSESGTGVSTDTQYF
-,TRBV12-3/TRBV12-4,TRBJ1-1,CASSLTMNTEAFF
TRBD2,TRBV9,TRBJ2-1,CASSEASGSSSYNEQFF
-,TRBV6-5,TRBJ2-7,CASSYDRSYEQYF
-,TRBV7-9,TRBJ1-1,CASSLQGHNTEAFF
TRBD2,TRBV18,TRBJ2-1,CASSPPKGGRGGYNEQFF
-,TRBV7-3,TRBJ1-1,CASSESGQKAFF
-,TRBV5-1,TRBJ2-7,CASSLIAGNREQYF
-,TRBV7-8,TRBJ1-2,CASSLSRNGYTF
TRBD2,TRBV5-8,TRBJ2-5,CASSTRLAGVVKTQYF
-,TRBV6-5,TRBJ1-6,CASSFSRQNSPLHF
-,TRBV6-2/TRBV6-3,TRBJ1-5,CASSKPWGNNQPQHF
TRBD1,TRBV27,TRBJ2-7,CASSAGTGGLEQYF
TRBD1,TRBV5-4,TRBJ1-4,CASSRTGGGEKLFF
-,TRBV4-3,TRBJ1-6,CASSQGNGARSSYNSPLHF
-,TRBV14,TRBJ2-2,CASSQAVSGELFF
-,TRBV11-3,TRBJ2-7,CASRSRVPYEQYF
TRBD2,TRBV7-8,TRBJ2-5,CASSLGSGLVEETQYF
-,TRBV4-3,TRBJ1-1,CASSQGRARDTEAFF
-,TRBV29-1,TRBJ1-4,CSVWFNEKLFF
TRBD1,TRBV7-8,TRBJ1-6,CASSLGQGANSPLHF
-,TRBV7-9,TRBJ2-7,CASSIAIDPSYEQYF
-,TRBV9,TRBJ1-2,CASSTDGYGYTF
TRBD2,TRBV6-5,TRBJ2-3,CASRPSGGGGDTQYF
-,TRBV29-1,TRBJ1-1,CSVEIGAGTDAFF
TRBD2,TRBV7-2,TRBJ2-3,CASSFGRAYNTDTQYF
-,TRBV9,TRBJ2-1,CASSDVGARYNEQFF
-,TRBV4-1,TRBJ1-2,CASSRDREINYGYTF
-,TRBV5-4,TRBJ2-7,CASSYDGGYEQYF
TRBD2,TRBV4-1,TRBJ2-7,CASSQESGGLREQYF
-,TRBV7-8,TRBJ1-2,CASSRSNYGYTF
TRBD2,TRBV19,TRBJ2-3,CASSIGASGIPDTQYF
-,TRBV7-9,TRBJ2-1,CASAHQIYEQFF
TRBD1,TRBV27,TRBJ2-7,CASSSRQGHEQYF
-,TRBV1,TRBJ2-1,CTSSQVRKYNEQFF